This T cell receptor (beta chain) was profiled in a study of tumor and adjacent non-tumor tissue in lung cancer. Study in general: Each sample yielded some 4 million productive TCRbeta reads on average. Study observations and caveats: Compared with tumor, normal lung showed significantly lower TCR diversity. Tumor repertoires had a smaller top 100 clone share than normal lung.

The length of the CDR3 is 17 residues. In germline, CDR1 is KGHDR, CDR2 SFDVKD. Concerning this clonotype itself: The antigen remains undetermined. Germline is not matched at one junction end, which may reflect a read error.

TCRbeta libraries were built with three rounds of nested PCR, modified from ARM-PCR. TCRdb passed the multiplex PCR reads through MiXCR, listing each CDR3 protein once. The repertoire consists of 80,000 to 100,000 distinct CDR3 sequences, with less than 85% occurring once and the leading ten covering less than 40%. The template was RNA from unsorted bulk tissue. Distant lung tissue was collected more than 3 cm away from the tumor edge. Chemotherapy-naive patients with new lung cancer underwent thoracic surgery in China, August–November 2014. The clonotype comes from a man in his sixties with small cell lung cancer. Sequencing was carried out using distant non-tumor lung tissue. The rearrangement links TRBV24-1 to TRBJ2-2; 9 positions match TRBD2. This CDR3 reads CAISDWIAGEVAGELFF. The CDR3 DNA follows: TGTGCCATCAGTGACTGGATAGCGGGAGAGGTCGCAGGGGAGCTGTTTTTT.